This TCR beta chain was sequenced for a study of a mutant IDH1 vaccine in newly diagnosed glioma. Study-level information: With temozolomide cycles, or 4-6 weeks after radiotherapy alone, vaccination was started. Treatment recipients were about 62% male and around 40% female, and their mean age was about 39 years. The therapy given earlier, which was standard therapy, consisted of radiotherapy, temozolomide, or both, and most of the patients received both.

Indicated time point: week 47, end of study. Topical imiquimod accompanied each vaccine dose, which consisted of 300 ug of mutant IDH1 20-mer peptide. Donors had new IDH1-mutant astrocytomas of WHO grade 3 or 4 (ATRX-lost). This CDR3 region has 12 residues. Germline loops: CDR1 LGHNT, CDR2 FRNRAP. Trimming took off 9 bases at V and 1 base at J, with 9 bases between the two ends. This clone was found a few times. What it recognizes is unknown. Method: immunoSEQ multiplex PCR; TCRdb's copy keeps in-frame clones and lacks some. The repertoire holds some 40,000 clones, with about 75% as singletons. The sequencing here drew on PBMCs, taken from a glioma patient whose treatment included an IDH1 peptide vaccine. The chain employs TRBV12-5 and TRBJ1-1, with a tentative D call TRBD1 (5 bases). This TCR came from a man aged 35 to 55 with glioma. The CDR3 sequence: CASEGPNTEAFF. The CDR3 DNA reads TGTGCTAGCGAGGGGCCGAACACTGAAGCTTTCTTT.